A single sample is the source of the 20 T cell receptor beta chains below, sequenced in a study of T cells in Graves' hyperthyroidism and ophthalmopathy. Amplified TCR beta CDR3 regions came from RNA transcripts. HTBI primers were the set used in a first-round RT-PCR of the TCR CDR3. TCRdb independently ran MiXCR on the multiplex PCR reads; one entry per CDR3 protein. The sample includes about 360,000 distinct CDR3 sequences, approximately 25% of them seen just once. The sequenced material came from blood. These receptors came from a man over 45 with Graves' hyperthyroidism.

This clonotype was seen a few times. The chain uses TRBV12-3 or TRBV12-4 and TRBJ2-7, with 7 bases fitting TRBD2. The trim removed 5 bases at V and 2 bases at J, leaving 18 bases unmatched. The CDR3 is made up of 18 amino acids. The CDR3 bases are TGTGCCAGCAGTCCGCCCCGGATATCTCCCGGGAGGCCCTACGAGCAGTACTTC. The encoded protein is CASSPPRISPGRPYEQYF.

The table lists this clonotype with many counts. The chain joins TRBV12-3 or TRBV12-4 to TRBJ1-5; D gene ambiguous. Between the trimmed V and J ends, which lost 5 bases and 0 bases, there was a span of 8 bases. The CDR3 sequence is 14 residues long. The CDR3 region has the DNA TGTGCCAGCAGTCGACACGGTAGCAATCAGCCCCAGCATTTT. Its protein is CASSRHGSNQPQHF.

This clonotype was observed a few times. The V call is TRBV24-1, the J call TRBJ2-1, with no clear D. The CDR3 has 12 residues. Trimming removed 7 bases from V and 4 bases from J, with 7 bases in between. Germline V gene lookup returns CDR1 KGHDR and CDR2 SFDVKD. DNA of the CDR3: TGTGCCACCAGCTCCTATTACAATGAGCAGTTCTTC. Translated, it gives CATSSYYNEQFF.

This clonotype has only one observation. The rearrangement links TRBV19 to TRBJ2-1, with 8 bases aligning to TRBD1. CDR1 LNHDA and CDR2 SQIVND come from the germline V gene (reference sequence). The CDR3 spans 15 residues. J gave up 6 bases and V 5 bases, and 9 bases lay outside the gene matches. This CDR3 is CASSADRGWFNEQFF. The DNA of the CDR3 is TGTGCCAGTAGTGCCGACAGGGGATGGTTCAATGAGCAGTTCTTC.

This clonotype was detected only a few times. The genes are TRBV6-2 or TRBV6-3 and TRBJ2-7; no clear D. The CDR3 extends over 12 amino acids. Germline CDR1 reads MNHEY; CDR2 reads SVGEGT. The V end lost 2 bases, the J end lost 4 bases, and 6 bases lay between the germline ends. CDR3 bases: TGTGCCAGCAGTTACCAGTTATACGAGCAGTACTTC. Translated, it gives CASSYQLYEQYF.

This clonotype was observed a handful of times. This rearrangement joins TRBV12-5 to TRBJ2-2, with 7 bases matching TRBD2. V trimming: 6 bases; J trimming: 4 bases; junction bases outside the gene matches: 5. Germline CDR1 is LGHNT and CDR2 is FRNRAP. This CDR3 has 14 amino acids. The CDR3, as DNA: TGTGCTAGTGGGCGGGAGTATGCCACCGGGGAGCTGTTTTTT. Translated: CASGREYATGELFF.

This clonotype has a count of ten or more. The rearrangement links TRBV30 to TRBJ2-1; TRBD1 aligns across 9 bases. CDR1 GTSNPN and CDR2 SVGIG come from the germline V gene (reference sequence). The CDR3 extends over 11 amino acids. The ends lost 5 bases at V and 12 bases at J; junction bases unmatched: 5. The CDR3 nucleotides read TGTGCCTGGTCACGGGGACAGGGGCAGTTCTTC. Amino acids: CAWSRGQGQFF.

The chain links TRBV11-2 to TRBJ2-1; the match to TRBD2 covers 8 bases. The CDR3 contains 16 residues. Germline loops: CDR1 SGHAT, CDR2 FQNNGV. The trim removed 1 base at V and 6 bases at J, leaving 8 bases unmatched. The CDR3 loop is CASSLGPGLGFNEQFF. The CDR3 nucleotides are TGTGCCAGCAGCTTAGGGCCGGGACTAGGATTCAATGAGCAGTTCTTC.

The CDR3 bases are TGCGCCAGCAGCTTGGTCGGCGGAACCACAGATACGCAGTATTTT. Protein sequence: CASSLVGGTTDTQYF. The gene calls are TRBV5-1 and TRBJ2-3; D is uncertain. This CDR3 is built from 15 residues. V dropped 0 bases and J dropped 2 bases, with 10 bases sitting between them. Germline values: CDR1 SGHRS, CDR2 YFSETQ.

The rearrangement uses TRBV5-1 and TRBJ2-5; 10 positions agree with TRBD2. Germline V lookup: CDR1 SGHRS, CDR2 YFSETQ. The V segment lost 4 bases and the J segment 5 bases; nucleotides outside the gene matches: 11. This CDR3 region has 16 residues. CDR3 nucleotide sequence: TGCGCCAGCAGCCTGGCCGGACTAGCGGTTTTGGAGACCCAGTACTTC. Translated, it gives CASSLAGLAVLETQYF.

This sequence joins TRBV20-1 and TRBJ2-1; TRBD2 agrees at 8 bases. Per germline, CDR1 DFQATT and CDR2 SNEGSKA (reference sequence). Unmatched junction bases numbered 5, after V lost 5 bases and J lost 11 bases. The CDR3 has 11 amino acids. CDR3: CSALVSGKQFF. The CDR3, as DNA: TGCAGTGCTCTGGTTAGCGGGAAGCAGTTCTTC.

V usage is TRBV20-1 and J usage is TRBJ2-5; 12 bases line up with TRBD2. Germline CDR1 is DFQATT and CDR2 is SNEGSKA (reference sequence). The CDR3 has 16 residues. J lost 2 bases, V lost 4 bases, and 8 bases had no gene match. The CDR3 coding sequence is TGCAGTGCTACCCACCGTGGACTAGCGGGACAAGAGACCCAGTACTTC. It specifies CSATHRGLAGQETQYF.

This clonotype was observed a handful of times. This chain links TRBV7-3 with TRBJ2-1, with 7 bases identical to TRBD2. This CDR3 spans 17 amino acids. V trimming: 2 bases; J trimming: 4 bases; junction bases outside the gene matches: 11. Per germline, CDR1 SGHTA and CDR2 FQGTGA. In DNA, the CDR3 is TGTGCCAGCAGCTTAGAATCCTTTCTAGCGGTATACAATGAGCAGTTCTTC. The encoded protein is CASSLESFLAVYNEQFF.

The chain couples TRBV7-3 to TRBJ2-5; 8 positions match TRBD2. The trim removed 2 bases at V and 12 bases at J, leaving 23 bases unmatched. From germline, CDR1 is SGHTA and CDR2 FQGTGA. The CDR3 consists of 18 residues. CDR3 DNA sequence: TGTGCCAGCAGCTTAGTCCGGGAAAATCGGCGGGAGGAAAGTACTAAGTACTTC. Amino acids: CASSLVRENRREESTKYF.

The DNA for the CDR3 is TGTGCCAGCAATCGGGGGACTAATCAGCCCCAGCATTTT. This gives the protein CASNRGTNQPQHF. The J gene is TRBJ1-5, the V gene TRBV2, with a possible D match to TRBD1 (5 bases). Trimming stripped 7 bases from V and 4 bases from J, with 11 bases between. This CDR3 has 13 amino acids. Germline V CDR1 and CDR2: SNHLY, FYNNEI.

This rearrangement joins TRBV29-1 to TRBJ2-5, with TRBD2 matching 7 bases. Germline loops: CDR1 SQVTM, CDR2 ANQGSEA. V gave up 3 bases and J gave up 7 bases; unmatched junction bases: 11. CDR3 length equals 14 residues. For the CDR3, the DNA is TGCAGCGTTGATGGCGGGAGAGGGCGAGGGACCCAGTACTTC. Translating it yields CSVDGGRGRGTQYF.

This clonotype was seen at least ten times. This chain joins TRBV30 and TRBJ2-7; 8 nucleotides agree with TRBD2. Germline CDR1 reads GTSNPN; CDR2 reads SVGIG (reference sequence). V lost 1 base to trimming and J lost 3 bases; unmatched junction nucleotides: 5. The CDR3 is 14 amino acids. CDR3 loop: CAWSGLAGLYEQYF. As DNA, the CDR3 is TGTGCCTGGAGTGGATTAGCGGGACTCTACGAGCAGTACTTC. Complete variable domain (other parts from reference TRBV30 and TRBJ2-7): SQTIHQWPATLVQPVGSPLSLECTVEGTSNPNLYWYRQAAGRGLQLLFYSVGIGQISSEVPQNLSASRPQDRQFILSSKKLLLSDSGFYLCAWSGLAGLYEQYFGPGTRLTVT.

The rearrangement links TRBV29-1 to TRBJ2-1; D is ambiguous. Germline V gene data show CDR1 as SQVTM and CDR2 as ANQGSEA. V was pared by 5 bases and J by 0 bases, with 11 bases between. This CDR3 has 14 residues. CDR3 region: CSVFVGNSYNEQFF. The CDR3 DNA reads TGCAGCGTTTTCGTGGGAAACTCCTACAATGAGCAGTTCTTC.

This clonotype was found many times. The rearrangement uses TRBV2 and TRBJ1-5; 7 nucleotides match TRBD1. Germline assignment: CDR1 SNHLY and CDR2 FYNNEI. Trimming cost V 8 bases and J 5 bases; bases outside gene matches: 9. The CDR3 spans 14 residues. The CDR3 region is CASAFEGADQPQHF. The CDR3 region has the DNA TGTGCCAGCGCTTTTGAGGGGGCCGATCAGCCCCAGCATTTT.

CDR3 sequence reads: CASSYTPEAFF. CDR3 DNA sequence: TGTGCCAGCAGTTACACCCCTGAAGCTTTCTTT. The J gene is TRBJ1-1, the V gene TRBV6-5; D is undetermined. The CDR3 has 11 residues. Germline loops: CDR1 MNHEY, CDR2 SVGAGI. Trimming removed 2 bases from V and 6 bases from J, with 4 bases in between.